These 21 T cell receptor beta chains originate from one sample sequenced in a study of blood T cell repertoires in COVID-19 (dated by TCRdb to the early 2020s). Library preparation was by the immunoSEQ multiplex PCR assay. What TCRdb holds here is the immuneACCESS table cut down to in-frame rearrangements. Part of the clones is not present; checked against another copy, under half of the missing clones reflect an unresolved V gene, and the others are unexplained. The sample table shows over 85,000 clones, and 85% to 90% are seen once. The ten top clones hold 3.8% of the sample. The sample was peripheral blood. These receptors originate from a man aged 60 to 69 with acute or convalescent COVID-19.

The gene calls are TRBV5-1 and TRBJ1-3; a possible D gene is TRBD1 (6 bases). CDR3 length: 15 amino acids. Germline V CDR1 and CDR2: SGHRS, YFSETQ. Trimming took off 0 bases at V and 0 bases at J, with 7 bases between the two ends. CDR3: CASSLEGDSGNTIYF. Here the CDR3 DNA reads TGCGCCAGCAGCTTGGAGGGGGACTCTGGAAACACCATATATTTT.

V is TRBV9 and J is TRBJ2-1, with 10 bases identical to TRBD2. The V gene end was trimmed by 0 bases and the J gene end by 10 bases; junction bases not matched to a gene: 1. The CDR3 loop spans 13 amino acids. The germline CDR1 and CDR2 sequences are SGDLS and YYNGEE. Here the CDR3 DNA reads TGTGCCAGCAGCGTAGCACTAGCGGGAGAGCAGTTCTTC. Amino acid sequence: CASSVALAGEQFF.

A few counts support this clone. The V gene is TRBV30, the J gene TRBJ1-4, with D possibly being TRBD1 (6 bases). CDR3 length: 15 residues. Trimming shortened V by 2 bases and J by 7 bases, and 17 bases separated the two germline ends. From germline, CDR1 is GTSNPN and CDR2 SVGIG (reference sequence). CDR3 sequence reads: CAWSRDTNTGEKLFF. CDR3 DNA sequence: TGTGCCTGGAGTCGGGACACCAATACGGGTGAAAAACTGTTTTTT.

The chain employs TRBV12-3 or TRBV12-4 and TRBJ1-2, with D hard to call. This CDR3 is 13 amino acids long. V gave up 1 base and J gave up 5 bases, with 8 bases separating them. The CDR3 is CASSLGRIYGYTF. Written as DNA, the CDR3 is TGTGCCAGCAGTTTAGGGAGGATATATGGCTACACCTTC.

V gene TRBV5-8 combines with J gene TRBJ2-7; the match to TRBD2 covers 11 bases. The CDR3 runs 14 residues. Germline loops: CDR1 SGHTS, CDR2 YDEGEE. The trim removed 3 bases at V and 2 bases at J, leaving 1 base unmatched. The CDR3 DNA is TGTGCCAGCAGCTCGGGACTAGCGGCCTACGAGCAGTACTTC. It translates to CASSSGLAAYEQYF.

This clone was picked up a small number of times. The V and J genes are TRBV2 and TRBJ2-1; the match to TRBD2 covers 8 bases. Germline V gives CDR1 SNHLY, CDR2 FYNNEI. V shed 3 bases, J shed 2 bases, and the junction held 3 bases outside the gene matches. The CDR3 consists of 15 residues. In DNA, the CDR3 is TGTGCCAGCAGTGAGGATAGCGGGGCCTACAATGAGCAGTTCTTC. Encoded protein: CASSEDSGAYNEQFF.

V gene TRBV6-1 combines with J gene TRBJ2-1; no reliable D call. Germline V gene data show CDR1 as MNHNS and CDR2 as SASEGT. This CDR3 is 17 amino acids long. The V end was cut by 2 bases, the J end by 0 bases, with 14 bases between. The DNA of the CDR3 is TGTGCCAGCAGTGAACTGTACGGGTATAGCTCCTACAATGAGCAGTTCTTC. Translated, it gives CASSELYGYSSYNEQFF.

The chain joins TRBV3-1 (or the pseudogene TRBV3-2) to TRBJ2-1, with D perhaps TRBD1 (5 bases). Trimming left V 6 bases short and J 2 bases short, with 11 bases between. This CDR3 contains 14 residues. The germline V gene has CDR1 LGHDT and CDR2 YNNKEL (reference sequence). CDR3 DNA sequence: TGTGCCAGCAGTCACCAGGGCCCCTACAATGAGCAGTTCTTC. It translates to CASSHQGPYNEQFF.

The V gene is TRBV6-5, the J gene TRBJ2-7, with a tentative D call TRBD2 (5 bases). The germline gives CDR1 MNHEY, CDR2 SVGAGI. The V end was cut by 5 bases, the J end by 3 bases, with 11 bases between. The CDR3 has 13 amino acids. CDR3 sequence (DNA): TGTGCCAGCAGTCTAGCTGCCTTCTACGAGCAGTACTTC. The encoded protein is CASSLAAFYEQYF.

This rearrangement joins TRBV11-2 to TRBJ1-1; the D is unclear. Germline CDR1 is SGHAT and CDR2 is FQNNGV. The germline V and J ends were trimmed by 2 bases and 1 base, with 11 bases remaining between them. The CDR3 is 15 amino acids. The DNA of the CDR3 is TGTGCCAGCAGCTTACCGGGAAGGAGGAACACTGAAGCTTTCTTT. Translating gives CASSLPGRRNTEAFF.

V is TRBV5-1 and J is TRBJ2-6, with 13 bases fitting TRBD2. The CDR3 is made up of 18 amino acids. Germline CDR1 and CDR2: SGHRS and YFSETQ. The J segment lost 1 base and the V segment lost 3 bases, leaving 4 bases of the junction unmatched. The CDR3 is CASSYGLAGVSGANVLTF. The DNA of the CDR3 is TGCGCCAGCAGCTACGGACTAGCGGGAGTATCTGGGGCCAACGTCCTGACTTTC.

The chain recombines TRBV5-5 with TRBJ2-6, with D possibly matching TRBD1 (6 bases). The CDR3 covers 16 residues. V was trimmed by 2 bases and J by 1 base, leaving 10 bases between them. Germline V gene sequence: CDR1 SGHKS, CDR2 YYEKEE (reference sequence). This chain's CDR3 is CASSFTTGSGANVLTF. The CDR3 DNA follows: TGTGCCAGCAGCTTTACAACAGGGTCTGGGGCCAACGTCCTGACTTTC.

This clone was detected once. The gene calls are TRBV27 and TRBJ1-6, with TRBD1 as a possible D gene (5 bases). CDR1 is MNHEY, CDR2 SMNVEV, per germline (reference sequence). The CDR3 runs 14 residues. V dropped 4 bases and J dropped 7 bases, with 11 bases sitting between them. The CDR3, as DNA: TGTGCCAGCAGTTGGCAGGGTGTCAATTCACCCCTCCACTTT. Amino acid sequence: CASSWQGVNSPLHF.

This clone was observed a handful of times. The V gene is TRBV2, the J gene TRBJ1-3; no clear D gene. The CDR3 runs 16 residues. Germline V CDR1 and CDR2: SNHLY, FYNNEI. Trimming cost V 0 bases and J 2 bases, with 11 bases left between them. The CDR3 region is CASSEAPAGAGNTIYF. The CDR3 DNA reads as TGTGCCAGCAGTGAAGCCCCGGCGGGAGCTGGAAACACCATATATTTT.

V usage is TRBV3-1 (or the pseudogene TRBV3-2) and J usage is TRBJ2-1; D is unclear. Germline lookup yields CDR1 LGHDT and CDR2 YNNKEL (reference sequence). The CDR3 is made up of 13 amino acids. Trimming shortened V by 1 base and J by 6 bases, and 7 bases separated the two germline ends. CDR3 loop: CASSQVLGNEQFF. CDR3 in DNA: TGTGCCAGCAGCCAAGTCCTAGGCAATGAGCAGTTCTTC.

Remarks on this clone: One junction end disagrees with the germline gene, perhaps due to a read error. The chain uses TRBV7-7 and TRBJ2-7; TRBD1 matches at 10 bases. The germline V gene encodes CDR1 SSHAT and CDR2 FNYEAQ (reference sequence). This CDR3 comprises 16 residues. The CDR3 protein is CASSQGAGQGFHEQYF. CDR3 nucleotides: TGTGCTAGCAGTCAAGGGGCGGGACAGGGGTTCCACGAGCAGTACTTC.

V and J are TRBV10-3 and TRBJ1-1; no clear D gene. The CDR3 covers 13 residues. Germline CDR1 reads ENHRY; CDR2 reads SYGVKD. Trimming pared 7 bases from V and 0 bases from J, leaving 9 bases between. The CDR3 sequence: CAITPELNTEAFF. The CDR3 DNA reads TGTGCCATCACGCCGGAGCTGAACACTGAAGCTTTCTTT.

The chain carries TRBV5-1 and TRBJ1-1; 9 bases match TRBD1. The germline V gene encodes CDR1 SGHRS and CDR2 YFSETQ. V lost 0 bases, J lost 3 bases, and 3 bases stayed unmatched. The length of the CDR3 is 15 residues. CDR3 in amino acids: CASSLGTGAYTEAFF. CDR3 nucleotides: TGCGCCAGCAGCTTGGGGACAGGGGCGTACACTGAAGCTTTCTTT.

As regards this clone: The same CDR3 is also encoded by other DNA sequences in this sample. Here the CDR3 reads CASSLEQGAYEQYF. The CDR3 DNA is TGCGCCAGCAGCTTGGAACAGGGGGCCTACGAGCAGTACTTC. The chain employs TRBV5-1 and TRBJ2-7; 8 nucleotides agree with TRBD1. Trimming removed 0 bases from V and 2 bases from J; junction bases left unmatched: 1. Germline assignment: CDR1 SGHRS and CDR2 YFSETQ. This CDR3 spans 14 amino acids.

The genes are TRBV7-6 and TRBJ2-1; possibly TRBD2 for D (6 bases). Trimming left V 6 bases short and J 0 bases short, with 18 bases between. Germline V gene lookup returns CDR1 SGHVS and CDR2 FNYEAQ. The CDR3 spans 17 residues. CDR3 amino acids: CASSRWASANSYNEQFF. CDR3 in DNA: TGTGCCAGCAGTCGATGGGCTAGCGCCAACTCCTACAATGAGCAGTTCTTC.

CDR3 amino acids: CASSLVGGSAEAFF. The CDR3 nucleotides are TGTGCCAGCAGCTTAGTCGGGGGATCGGCTGAAGCTTTCTTT. V is TRBV11-2 and J is TRBJ1-1; tentatively, D is TRBD1 (5 bases). The CDR3 loop spans 14 amino acids. V was cut by 1 base and J by 6 bases, with 12 bases left in between. Germline V lookup: CDR1 SGHAT, CDR2 FQNNGV.